The present T cell receptor beta chain was sequenced within a study of shared clonotypes between healthy human individuals. Study-level points and caveats: The naive CD4 repertoires of four donors were compared, and approximately 5% of clonotypes were shared.

The method was immunoSEQ multiplex PCR; TCRdb's version includes in-frame clones alone and lacks a portion of them. The sample consists of approximately 2.3 million clones, over 85% of them appearing once. Turning to this clone: The antigen is unknown.

From germline, CDR1 is SGHVS and CDR2 FNYEAQ. V was pared by 5 bases and J by 5 bases, with 11 bases between. This CDR3 contains 13 residues. The sample comprised naive CD4+ T cells from PBMCs. The subset is: CD45RA+ positively selected. This receptor was obtained from a young man in good health. Some clones in this sample may be carry-over from other donors' samples. The genes are TRBV7-6 and TRBJ2-3; no reliable D call. The CDR3 nucleotides are TGTGCCAGCAGCCCTACACGAGGAGATACGCAGTATTTT. It specifies CASSPTRGDTQYF.